The 11 T cell receptor beta chains below all came from one sample that was sequenced in a study of regulatory T cells in long-lasting Graves disease. Time point specified: persistent/refractory GD, antithyroid drugs over 5 years with positive TRAb. Scientists built the TCR library using RNA that was extracted from PBMCs. Through Arm-PCR of CDR3 regions and iRepertoire HTBI primers, TCR beta libraries were built. One entry per CDR3 protein results from TCRdb running MiXCR on the multiplex PCR reads. The data show some 430,000 distinct CDR3 sequences, with about a fifth seen just once and about 7% held by the top ten. Specimen: peripheral blood mononuclear cells (PBMCs), collected when the disease was refractory, from a patient treated with antithyroid drugs. Every receptor here comes from a female donor with Graves disease.

V and J are TRBV5-5 and TRBJ1-1; no reliable D call. The CDR3 totals 14 residues. Trimming left V 4 bases short and J 1 base short, with 11 bases between. The germline gives CDR1 SGHKS, CDR2 YYEKEE (reference sequence). The CDR3 reads CASSQTDSNTEAFF. The CDR3, as DNA: TGTGCCAGCAGCCAGACGGATTCGAACACTGAAGCTTTCTTT.

Concerning this clonotype: This sequence may be a read error, since a much larger clone differs from it by one base. The chain carries TRBV27 and TRBJ1-5; no clear D. V lost 0 bases, J lost 3 bases, and 9 bases lay in between. The CDR3 consists of 15 residues. Germline V gene data show CDR1 as MNHEY and CDR2 as SMNVEV (reference sequence). The CDR3 DNA reads TGTGCCAGCAGTTTATCCGCGGGGTACAATCAGCCCCAGCATTTT. Protein product: CASSLSAGYNQPQHF.

The sample holds many counts of this clonotype. This chain connects TRBV12-3 or TRBV12-4 to TRBJ2-7; maybe TRBD1 (5 bases). The length of the CDR3 is 13 residues. The V end was cut by 4 bases, the J end by 4 bases, with 11 bases between. CDR3 amino acids: CASSWGSKYEQYF. CDR3 DNA: TGTGCCAGCAGTTGGGGCAGTAAATACGAGCAGTACTTC.

This clonotype was seen more than once but under ten times. The chain combines TRBV28 with TRBJ2-2; TRBD1 might be the D (6 bases). The germline CDR1 and CDR2 sequences are MDHEN and SYDVKM. V shed 1 base and J shed 0 bases, with 12 bases lying between them. The CDR3 consists of 17 residues. As DNA, the CDR3 is TGTGCCAGCAGTTTATATGTGGGGACACCGAACACCGGGGAGCTGTTTTTT. Protein sequence: CASSLYVGTPNTGELFF.

The rearrangement uses TRBV30 and TRBJ1-5, with D maybe TRBD1 (5 bases). Germline loops: CDR1 GTSNPN, CDR2 SVGIG (reference sequence). The CDR3 spans 15 residues. Trimming stripped 2 bases from V and 5 bases from J, with 16 bases between. The CDR3 here is CAWSWRGQGDQPQHF. CDR3 nucleotide sequence: TGTGCCTGGAGTTGGCGTGGTCAGGGTGATCAGCCCCAGCATTTT. The full variable domain, rest sourced from reference TRBV30 and TRBJ1-5, is SQTIHQWPATLVQPVGSPLSLECTVEGTSNPNLYWYRQAAGRGLQLLFYSVGIGQISSEVPQNLSASRPQDRQFILSSKKLLLSDSGFYLCAWSWRGQGDQPQHFGDGTRLSIL.

This clonotype was seen only a few times. CDR3 coding DNA: TGTGCCAGCAGCCAGAGACCGGGACAGGGGAATGAAAAACTGTTTTTT. This gives the protein CASSQRPGQGNEKLFF. The chain has TRBV7-9 and TRBJ1-4; 10 positions match TRBD1. This CDR3 has 16 residues. Trimming at V came to 5 bases and at J to 5 bases, leaving 8 bases not matched to a gene. Germline values: CDR1 SEHNR, CDR2 FQNEAQ (reference sequence).

This clonotype appeared many times. The chain couples TRBV20-1 to TRBJ2-7, with TRBD2 identical over 11 bases. This CDR3 region has 17 residues. V was clipped by 1 base and J by 0 bases; unmatched bases: 8. Germline values: CDR1 DFQATT, CDR2 SNEGSKA (reference sequence). Written as DNA, the CDR3 is TGCAGTGCTAGAGTAGCTAGCGGGAGGCCCCGCTCCTACGAGCAGTACTTC. Its protein is CSARVASGRPRSYEQYF.

This clonotype was found many times. This chain connects TRBV28 to TRBJ2-7, with 9 positions matching TRBD2. In germline, CDR1 is MDHEN, CDR2 SYDVKM. This CDR3 has 12 residues. V shed 6 bases and J 6 bases; nucleotides not matched to a gene: 3. In DNA form, the CDR3 reads TGTGCCAGCAGCTCTAGCGGGGTCGAGCAGTACTTC. Encoded protein: CASSSSGVEQYF.

In its sample, this clonotype was seen a few times. One base away lies a much larger clone, so this may be a sequencing read error. This chain links TRBV12-3 or TRBV12-4 with TRBJ2-5; 9 nucleotides agree with TRBD2. This CDR3 has 15 amino acids. This CDR3 is CASSAGGTYQEAQYF. The CDR3 nucleotides are TGTGCCAGCAGCGCGGGGGGGACGTACCAAGAGGCCCAGTACTTC.

This clonotype was counted between two and nine times. This chain uses TRBV5-1 with TRBJ2-3; D might be TRBD2 (6 bases). V was shortened by 0 bases and J by 5 bases, with 13 bases between the two germline ends. The germline CDR1 and CDR2 sequences are SGHRS and YFSETQ. The CDR3 sequence is 15 residues long. The CDR3 DNA is TGCGCCAGCAGCTTGGTTGGGGGGAGAATAGATACGCAGTATTTT. It codes for CASSLVGGRIDTQYF.

This clonotype was observed many times. V gene TRBV6-5 combines with J gene TRBJ1-6, with a weak D call TRBD1 (6 bases). Germline assignment: CDR1 MNHEY and CDR2 SVGAGI. The CDR3 runs 16 residues. V was clipped by 0 bases and J by 7 bases, with 13 bases between them. The CDR3 DNA reads TGTGCCAGCAGTTACTCGATGGCAGGGGTGAATTCACCCCTCCACTTT. Translation gives CASSYSMAGVNSPLHF.